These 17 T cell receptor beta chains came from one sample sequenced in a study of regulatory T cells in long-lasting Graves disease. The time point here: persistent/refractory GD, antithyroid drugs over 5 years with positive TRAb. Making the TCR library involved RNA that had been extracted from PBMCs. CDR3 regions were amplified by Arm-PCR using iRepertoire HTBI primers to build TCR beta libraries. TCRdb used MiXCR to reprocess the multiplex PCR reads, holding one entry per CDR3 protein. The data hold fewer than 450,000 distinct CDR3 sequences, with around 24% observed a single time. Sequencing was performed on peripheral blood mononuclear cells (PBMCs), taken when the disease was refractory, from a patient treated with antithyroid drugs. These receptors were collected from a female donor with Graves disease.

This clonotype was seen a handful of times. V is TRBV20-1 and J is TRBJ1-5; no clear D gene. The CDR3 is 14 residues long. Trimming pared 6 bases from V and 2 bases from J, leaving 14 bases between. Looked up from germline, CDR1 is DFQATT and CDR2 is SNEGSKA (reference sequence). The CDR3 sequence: CSAQQSVGNQPQHF. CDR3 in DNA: TGCAGTGCGCAACAGTCGGTCGGCAATCAGCCCCAGCATTTT.

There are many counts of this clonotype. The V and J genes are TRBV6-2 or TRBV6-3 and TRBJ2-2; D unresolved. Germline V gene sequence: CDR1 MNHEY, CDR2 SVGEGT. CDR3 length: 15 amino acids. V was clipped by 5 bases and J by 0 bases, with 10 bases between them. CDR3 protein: CASSGRAANTGELFF. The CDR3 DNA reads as TGTGCCAGCAGTGGACGGGCAGCGAACACCGGGGAGCTGTTTTTT.

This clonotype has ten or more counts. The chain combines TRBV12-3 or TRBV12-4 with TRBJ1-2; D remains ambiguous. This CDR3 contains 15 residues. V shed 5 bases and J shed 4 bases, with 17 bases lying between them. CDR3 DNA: TGTGCCAGCAGTCCCCGGGTCAGCGATTTCTATGGCTACACCTTC. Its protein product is CASSPRVSDFYGYTF.

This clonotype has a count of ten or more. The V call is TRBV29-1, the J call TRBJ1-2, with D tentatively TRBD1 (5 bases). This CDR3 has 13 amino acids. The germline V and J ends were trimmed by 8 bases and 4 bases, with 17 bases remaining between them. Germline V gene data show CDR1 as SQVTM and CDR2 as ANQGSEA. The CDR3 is CSSDSTLTYGYTF. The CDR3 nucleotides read TGCAGCTCAGACAGCACCTTGACCTATGGCTACACCTTC. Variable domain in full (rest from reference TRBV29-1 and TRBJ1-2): SAVISQKPSRDICQRGTSLTIQCQVDSQVTMMFWYRQQPGQSLTLIATANQGSEATYESGFVIDKFPISRPNLTFSTLTVSNMSPEDSSIYLCSSDSTLTYGYTFGSGTRLTVV.

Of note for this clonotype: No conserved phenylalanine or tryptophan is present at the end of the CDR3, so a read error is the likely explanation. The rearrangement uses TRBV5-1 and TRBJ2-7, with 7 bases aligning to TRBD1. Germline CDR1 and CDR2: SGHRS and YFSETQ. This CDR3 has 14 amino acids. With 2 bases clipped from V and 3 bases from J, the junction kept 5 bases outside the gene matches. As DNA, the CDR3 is TGCGCCAGCAGCTTTACAGGGGACGTCTACGAGCAGTACTCC. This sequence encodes CASSFTGDVYEQYS.

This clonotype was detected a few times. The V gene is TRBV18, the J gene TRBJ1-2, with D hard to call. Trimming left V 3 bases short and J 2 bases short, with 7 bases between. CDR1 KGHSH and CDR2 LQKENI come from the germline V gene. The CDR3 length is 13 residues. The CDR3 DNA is TGTGCCAGCTCACCCAAAGAGAACTATGGCTACACCTTC. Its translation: CASSPKENYGYTF.

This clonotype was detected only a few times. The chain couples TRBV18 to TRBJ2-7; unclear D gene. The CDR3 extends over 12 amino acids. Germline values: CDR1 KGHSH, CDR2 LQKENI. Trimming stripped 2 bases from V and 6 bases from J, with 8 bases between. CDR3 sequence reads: CASSPYVGEQYF. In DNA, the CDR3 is TGTGCCAGCTCACCATACGTTGGCGAGCAGTACTTC.

The CDR3 is CASRPRGLGLTGEQYF. CDR3 DNA: TGTGCCAGCCGACCTCGGGGGTTGGGACTTACGGGTGAGCAGTACTTC. This rearrangement joins TRBV6-1 to TRBJ2-7; D perhaps matches TRBD2 (6 bases). CDR1 MNHNS and CDR2 SASEGT come from the germline V gene. V lost 8 bases to trimming and J lost 7 bases, with 27 bases between them. CDR3 length: 16 residues.

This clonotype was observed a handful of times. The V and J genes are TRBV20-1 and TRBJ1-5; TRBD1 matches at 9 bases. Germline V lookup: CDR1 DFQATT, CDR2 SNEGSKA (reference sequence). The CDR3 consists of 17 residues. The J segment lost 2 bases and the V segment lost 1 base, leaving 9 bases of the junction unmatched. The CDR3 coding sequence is TGCAGTGCTAGAGGACAGGGGGAGGTTTTAGGCAATCAGCCCCAGCATTTT. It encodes CSARGQGEVLGNQPQHF.

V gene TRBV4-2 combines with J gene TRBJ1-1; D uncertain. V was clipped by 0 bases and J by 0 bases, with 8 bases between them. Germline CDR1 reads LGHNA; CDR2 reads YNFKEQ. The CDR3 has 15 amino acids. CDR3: CASSQESALNTEAFF. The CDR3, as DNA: TGTGCCAGCAGCCAAGAATCCGCCTTGAACACTGAAGCTTTCTTT.

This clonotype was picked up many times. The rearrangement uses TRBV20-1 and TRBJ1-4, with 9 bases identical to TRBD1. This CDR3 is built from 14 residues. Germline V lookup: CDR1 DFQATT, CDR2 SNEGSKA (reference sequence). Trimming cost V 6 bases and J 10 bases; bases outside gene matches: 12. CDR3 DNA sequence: TGCAGTGCGGCCCCGGGACAGGGAGTGGGAAAACTGTTTTTT. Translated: CSAAPGQGVGKLFF.

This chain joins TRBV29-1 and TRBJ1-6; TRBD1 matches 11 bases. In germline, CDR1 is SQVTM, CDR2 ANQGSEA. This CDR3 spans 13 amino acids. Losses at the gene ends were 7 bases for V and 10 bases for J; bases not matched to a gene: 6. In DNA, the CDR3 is TGCAGCGCAGGACAGGGGGCACGATCACCCCTCCACTTT. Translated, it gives CSAGQGARSPLHF.

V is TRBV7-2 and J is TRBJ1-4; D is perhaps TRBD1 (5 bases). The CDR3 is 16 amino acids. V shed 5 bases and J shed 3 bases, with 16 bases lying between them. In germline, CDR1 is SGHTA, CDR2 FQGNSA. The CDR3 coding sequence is TGTGCCAGCAGCACCGGGCGGGGGTTTGCTAATGAAAAACTGTTTTTT. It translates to CASSTGRGFANEKLFF.

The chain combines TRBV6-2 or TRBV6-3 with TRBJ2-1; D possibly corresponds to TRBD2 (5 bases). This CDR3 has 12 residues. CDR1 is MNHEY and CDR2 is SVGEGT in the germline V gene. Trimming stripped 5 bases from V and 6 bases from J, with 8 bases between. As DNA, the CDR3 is TGTGCCAGCAGTGAGGGATTCAATGAGCAGTTCTTC. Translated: CASSEGFNEQFF.

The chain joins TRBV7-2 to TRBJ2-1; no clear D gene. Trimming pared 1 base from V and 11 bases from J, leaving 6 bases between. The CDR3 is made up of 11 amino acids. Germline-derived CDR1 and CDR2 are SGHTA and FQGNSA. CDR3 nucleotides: TGTGCCAGCAGCTTAGACGTGAAGCAGTTCTTC. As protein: CASSLDVKQFF. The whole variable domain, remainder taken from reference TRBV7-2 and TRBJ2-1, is GAGVSQSPSNKVTEKGKDVELRCDPISGHTALYWYRQSLGQGLEFLIYFQGNSAPDKSGLPSDRFSAERTGGSVSTLTIQRTQQEDSAVYLCASSLDVKQFFGPGTRLTVL.

The CDR3 region is CASSHQLAGSTGELFF. The CDR3 DNA is TGTGCCAGCAGCCACCAACTAGCGGGAAGCACCGGGGAGCTGTTTTTT. This rearrangement joins TRBV3-1 to TRBJ2-2; the match to TRBD2 covers 10 bases. Germline V lookup: CDR1 LGHDT, CDR2 YNNKEL (reference sequence). The J segment lost 4 bases and the V segment lost 3 bases, leaving 5 bases of the junction unmatched. This CDR3 has 16 amino acids.

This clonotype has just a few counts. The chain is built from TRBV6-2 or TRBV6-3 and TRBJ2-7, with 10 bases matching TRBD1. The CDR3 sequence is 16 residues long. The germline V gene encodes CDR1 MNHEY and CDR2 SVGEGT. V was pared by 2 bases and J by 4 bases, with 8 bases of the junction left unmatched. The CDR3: CASSYLPGTGDYEQYF. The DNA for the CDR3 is TGTGCCAGCAGTTACCTACCCGGGACAGGGGATTACGAGCAGTACTTC.